This TCR beta chain was identified during a study of Ad26.COV2.S vaccination and SARS-CoV-2 variants (dated by TCRdb to the early 2020s). Background for the entire study: Donors in the vaccine arm were drawn from COV1001, a phase I-IIa trial of Ad26.COV2.S in healthy adults that was multicentre, randomized, double-blind and placebo-controlled. Ad26.COV2.S was administered intramuscularly at 5 x 10^10 or 1 x 10^11 viral particles, either as a single shot or as two shots given 56 days apart. Sequencing of the TCRbeta repertoire served to evaluate the specificity and breadth of SARS-CoV-2-reactive T cell receptors following Ad26.COV2.S vaccination. A total of 32 samples were included in the TCR-sequenced set, comprising 19 Ad26.COV2.S vaccine recipients, 5 placebo recipients and 8 SARS-CoV-2 convalescent individuals. Participants in the trial were split at random into five groups of five each, receiving low-dose or high-dose Ad26.COV2.S once or twice, or else placebo on both occasions. Throughout the experiments and outcome assessment, investigators stayed blinded to trial group allocation.

On the study overall, not on this receptor specifically: It was noted by the authors that total T cell responses may have been underestimated by the TCR breadth and depth analyses. The study lacked the statistical power to compare responses across vaccine doses or regimens. Higher spike-specific TCR breadth was observed in Ad26.COV2.S recipients than in placebo recipients (P = 0.0014). Substantial breadth of spike-specific CD8+ and CD4+ T cell responses was reported after vaccination. Vaccine and placebo recipients had comparable non-spike TCR breadth, which fits with the vaccine containing only spike.

The immunoSEQ Assay was the method used to sequence TCRbeta CDR3 regions. After extraction, genomic DNA underwent amplification by bias-controlled multiplex PCR, followed by high-throughput sequencing. For the original study's pipeline: To quantify the absolute abundance of every unique TCRbeta CDR3 region, sequences were collapsed and filtered. T cell fraction was estimated by normalizing TCRbeta template counts to usable DNA, with usable DNA measured through amplification of reference genes found in all nucleated cells. Repertoire TCRs were annotated as SARS-CoV-2-specific by exact matching of V gene, CDR3 amino acid sequence and J gene to a known reactive TCR set. MIRA supplied the reference SARS-CoV-2 TCR set, which was filtered for enrichment in COVID-19-positive ImmuneCODE repertoires so that public or cross-reactive TCRs were removed. Using the MIRA antigens, annotated TCRs were further analysed by specific ORF or by position within an ORF. Depth was the summed frequency of annotated unique rearrangements, while breadth was defined as annotated unique rearrangements over total unique productive rearrangements. Group comparisons of TCR breadth used two-sided Wilcoxon rank-sum tests. TCRdb holds this immuneACCESS table with in-frame rearrangements only. Some clones are missing; in checked studies, unresolved V genes explain under half, and the rest has no known cause. That table gives V, J and clone size, and the DNA gave D and trimming. The sample table shows around 400,000 clones, and approximately 89% are seen once. Clones ranked in the top ten supply under 2% of the sample.

As concerns this clone: Its antigen specificity is not known. Within one base of it there is no much larger clone, and no base qualities were kept.

The treatment or condition label corresponds to: roughly 18 received Ad26.COV2.S at low or high dose, single or two shots; 5 received placebo; per-sample allocation not given. For vaccine and placebo recipients, the sequenced repertoires came from samples collected on day 63 after the first injection. In Cohort 1b, about two dozen adults aged 18-55 years were enrolled at a single site in Boston, USA, between 29 July and 7 August 2020. Ad26.COV2.S consisted of a replication-incompetent adenovirus type 26 vector by which a prefusion-stabilized SARS-CoV-2 spike protein from the original Wuhan strain was expressed. The receptor was derived from a person between 18 and 59 years old who received the Ad26.COV2.S COVID-19 vaccine or a placebo. This material consisted of peripheral blood, taken in a trial of Ad26.COV2.S vaccine versus placebo.

The nucleotides read TGTGCCAGCAGCTTATTGGGTGGAGCTAACTATGGCTACACCTTC. The translation is CASSLLGGANYGYTF. The rearrangement joined TRBV7-2 to TRBJ1-2; no D gene can be assigned with confidence. A distance of 10 bases separates the germline ends of V and J, which lose 2 bases and 0 bases respectively. From its cysteine to its phenylalanine, the CDR3 spans 15 amino acids. Here the CDR3 DNA is all that survives: 45 bases in frame from base 1. CDR1 and CDR2 are drawn from the germline V gene: SGHTA, FQGNSA.